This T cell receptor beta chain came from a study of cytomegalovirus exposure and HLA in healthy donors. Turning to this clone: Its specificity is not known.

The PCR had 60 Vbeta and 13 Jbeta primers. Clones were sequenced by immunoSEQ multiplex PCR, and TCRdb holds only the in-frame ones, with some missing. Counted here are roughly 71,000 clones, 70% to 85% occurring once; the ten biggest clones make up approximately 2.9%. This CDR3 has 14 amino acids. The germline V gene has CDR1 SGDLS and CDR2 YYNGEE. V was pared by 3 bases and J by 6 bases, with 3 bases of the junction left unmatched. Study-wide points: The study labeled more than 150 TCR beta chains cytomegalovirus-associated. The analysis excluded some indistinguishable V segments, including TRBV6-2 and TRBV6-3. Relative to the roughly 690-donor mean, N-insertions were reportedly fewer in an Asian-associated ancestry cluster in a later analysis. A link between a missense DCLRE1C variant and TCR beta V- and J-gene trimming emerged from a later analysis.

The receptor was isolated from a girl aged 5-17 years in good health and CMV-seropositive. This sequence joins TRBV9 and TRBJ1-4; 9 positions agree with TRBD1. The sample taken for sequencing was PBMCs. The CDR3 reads CASSAGTGYEKLFF. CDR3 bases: TGTGCCAGCAGCGCCGGGACAGGGTATGAAAAACTGTTTTTT.